The present T cell receptor (delta chain) was sequenced within a study of gamma-delta T cells after stem cell transplantation. TCRdb reanalyzed the RT-PCR reads using CATT. The sample yields under 1,500 delta-chain clones, roughly 12% seen once. CDR3 length: 23 amino acids. Germline assignment: CDR1 GEAIGNYY and CDR2 EKD. A word on this clone: A read error likely explains this, since a far larger clone differs by one base.

The V and J genes are TRDV2 and TRDJ1, with 10 positions matching TRDD3. This clonotype was sampled from a human donor. It is not recorded whose cells these are; they may come from a transplant donor. Input material: gamma-delta T cells. This CDR3 is CACDKVGTSQKNITGGSTDTLIF. The CDR3 DNA sequence: TGTGCCTGTGACAAGGTGGGAACTTCCCAAAAAAACATTACTGGGGGATCCACCGATACACTCATCTTT.